The clone carrying this TCR beta chain was detected ten times or more. Its antigen is unknown. The entry originates in a study of early T cells in non-severe SARS-CoV-2 infection. Across the whole study: The input, bulk RNA from unsorted whole blood, was sequenced, and chains were unpaired.

Attachment of unique molecular identifiers was made to individual cDNA molecules. TCRdb reanalysed the 5' RACE reads using MiXCR and keeps one entry per CDR3 protein. The data show fewer than 60,000 distinct CDR3 sequences, around a tenth seen once. Overall study results and limits: CD4 and private specificities were missed by VDJdb matching, which favored anti-spike CD8 responses.

This TCR came from an adult who was a healthcare worker with PCR-confirmed SARS-CoV-2 infection or an uninfected control (not recorded which). The sequenced sample was whole blood.

CDR3 nucleotide sequence: TGTGCCAGCAGTTTGACTAGCTCGGTTGAGCAGTTCTTC. The encoded protein is CASSLTSSVEQFF. V and J are TRBV6-2 or TRBV6-3 and TRBJ2-1; TRBD2 aligns across 7 bases. Germline lookup yields CDR1 MNHEY and CDR2 SVGEGT. Losses at the gene ends were 4 bases for V and 9 bases for J; bases not matched to a gene: 6. This CDR3 region has 13 residues.